Each of the 18 T cell receptor beta chains below was sequenced from the same sample in a study of T cell responses to AZD1222 COVID-19 vaccine. TCRdb's copy holds only in-frame clones and misses some; the assay was immunoSEQ multiplex PCR. The table shows around 120,000 clones, with 70% to 90% occurring only once. The starting material was peripheral blood, obtained on day 0 of AZD1222 vaccination. Every receptor here comes from an adult in good health.

The chain links TRBV5-4 to TRBJ2-6, with a possible D match to TRBD1 (5 bases). Deletions cut 3 bases from V and 5 bases from J, with 12 bases between. CDR1 is SGHNT and CDR2 is YYREEE in the germline V gene (reference sequence). This CDR3 comprises 15 residues. The CDR3 region is CASSWGQGRANVLTF. The CDR3 nucleotides read TGTGCCAGCAGCTGGGGCCAGGGCCGGGCCAACGTCCTGACTTTC. Complete variable domain (other parts from reference TRBV5-4 and TRBJ2-6): ETGVTQSPTHLIKTRGQQVTLRCSSQSGHNTVSWYQQALGQGPQFIFQYYREEENGRGNFPPRFSGLQFPNYSSELNVNALELDDSALYLCASSWGQGRANVLTFGAGSRLTVL.

This rearrangement joins TRBV7-6 to TRBJ2-5; the D is unclear. Germline V gives CDR1 SGHVS, CDR2 FNYEAQ. Between the trimmed V and J ends, which lost 4 bases and 7 bases, there was a span of 13 bases. The CDR3 loop spans 13 amino acids. CDR3 amino acids: CASSSVSPATQYF. In DNA form, the CDR3 reads TGTGCCAGCAGCTCTGTCAGTCCGGCGACCCAGTACTTC.

The V and J genes are TRBV15 and TRBJ1-4, with D unresolved. This CDR3 contains 16 residues. From germline, CDR1 is LNHNV and CDR2 YYDKDF (reference sequence). V gave up 4 bases and J gave up 6 bases, with 18 bases separating them. The CDR3 is CATSIRRGSVHEKLFF. The CDR3 DNA is TGTGCCACCAGCATCCGGCGAGGATCGGTTCATGAAAAACTGTTTTTT.

The chain has TRBV7-8 and TRBJ2-3; tentative D call: TRBD1 (7 bases). The CDR3 is 15 amino acids. V gave up 5 bases and J gave up 3 bases, with 15 bases separating them. Germline-derived CDR1 and CDR2 are SGHVS and FQNEAQ. CDR3: CASSLAGGQTDTQYF. CDR3 DNA sequence: TGTGCCAGCAGCCTGGCAGGGGGGCAAACAGATACGCAGTATTTT.

The chain combines TRBV19 with TRBJ1-6; D uncertain. The CDR3 covers 15 residues. The V gene lost 5 bases and the J gene lost 7 bases, with 15 bases spanning the gap. CDR1 and CDR2 from the germline V gene are LNHDA and SQIVND (reference sequence). The CDR3 DNA reads as TGTGCCAGTAGTCCCCGGACCAATGTCAATTCACCCCTCCACTTT. This sequence encodes CASSPRTNVNSPLHF.

This chain uses TRBV19 with TRBJ1-6; a weak D match, TRBD1 (5 bases). Trimming pared 4 bases from V and 7 bases from J, leaving 14 bases between. The CDR3 is 15 residues long. Germline V lookup: CDR1 LNHDA, CDR2 SQIVND (reference sequence). This CDR3 is CASSKWGEGNSPLHF. For the CDR3, the DNA is TGTGCCAGTAGTAAATGGGGGGAGGGGAATTCACCCCTCCACTTT.

The chain is built from TRBV10-2 and TRBJ1-2; no clear D. Germline-derived CDR1 and CDR2 are WSHSY and SAAADI. V lost 5 bases to trimming and J lost 8 bases, with 15 bases between them. The CDR3 is 13 residues long. CDR3 residues: CASSQIEGSGYTF. CDR3 nucleotides: TGCGCCAGCAGTCAGATCGAGGGTTCCGGCTACACCTTC.

The CDR3 DNA reads as TGTGCCAGCAGTTCAGACACCGACTATGGCTACACCTTC. Protein: CASSSDTDYGYTF. The V and J genes are TRBV6-5 and TRBJ1-2; no definite D call. There are 13 residues in the CDR3. Germline V lookup: CDR1 MNHEY, CDR2 SVGAGI. V was trimmed by 4 bases and J by 3 bases, leaving 9 bases between them.

This chain connects TRBV4-1 to TRBJ2-7; TRBD1 matches 8 bases. The trim removed 1 base at V and 2 bases at J, leaving 7 bases unmatched. The CDR3 spans 16 residues. Germline-derived CDR1 and CDR2 are MGHRA and YSYEKL. The CDR3 region has the DNA TGCGCCAGCAGCCAAGGGACAGGGAGTAGAGCCTACGAGCAGTACTTC. This sequence encodes CASSQGTGSRAYEQYF.

This clone was seen once. The V gene is TRBV7-9, the J gene TRBJ2-1; perhaps TRBD2 as D (6 bases). This CDR3 has 15 amino acids. CDR1 and CDR2 from the germline V gene are SEHNR and FQNEAQ (reference sequence). Trimming pared 3 bases from V and 8 bases from J, leaving 17 bases between. As DNA, the CDR3 is TGTGCCAGCAGCTTGGGTTCCCTAGCGATCGATGAGCAGTTCTTC. Translated, it gives CASSLGSLAIDEQFF.

V gene TRBV9 combines with J gene TRBJ2-1; weak D call: TRBD1 (6 bases). Trimming pared 2 bases from V and 10 bases from J, leaving 16 bases between. The CDR3 has 14 amino acids. Germline V gives CDR1 SGDLS, CDR2 YYNGEE. The CDR3 DNA follows: TGTGCCAGCAGCGTTGGGTACACAGGGAACGAGCAGTTCTTC. This encodes CASSVGYTGNEQFF.

V gene TRBV18 combines with J gene TRBJ2-2, with no clear D. The CDR3 is 12 amino acids. Germline V gene lookup returns CDR1 KGHSH and CDR2 LQKENI. Trimming stripped 3 bases from V and 3 bases from J, with 2 bases between. The CDR3 coding sequence is TGTGCCAGCTCACCCGACACCGGGGAGCTGTTTTTT. It codes for CASSPDTGELFF.

The chain has TRBV29-1 and TRBJ1-2; D is unclear. The CDR3 spans 12 residues. V lost 8 bases, J lost 1 base, and 11 bases lay in between. Germline CDR1 SQVTM, CDR2 ANQGSEA. The CDR3 here is CSSVTNNYGYTF. For the CDR3, the DNA is TGCAGCTCAGTGACAAATAACTATGGCTACACCTTC.

This clone came up once. This chain joins TRBV20-1 and TRBJ2-2; perhaps D is TRBD1 or TRBD2 (5 bases each). Trimming took off 3 bases at V and 6 bases at J, with 26 bases between the two ends. Germline V CDR1 and CDR2: DFQATT, SNEGSKA (reference sequence). This CDR3 is 18 amino acids long. The CDR3 loop is CSASFRDGKNRVSGELFF. As DNA, the CDR3 is TGCAGTGCTAGTTTCCGGGACGGGAAAAATCGCGTCTCCGGGGAGCTGTTTTTT.

The V and J genes are TRBV7-2 and TRBJ2-7; TRBD2 matches at 9 bases. Per germline, CDR1 SGHTA and CDR2 FQGNSA. The CDR3 contains 18 residues. V trimming: 4 bases; J trimming: 2 bases; junction bases outside the gene matches: 15. The CDR3 loop reads CASSSVVARGGAAYEQYF. The CDR3 DNA reads TGTGCCAGCAGCTCAGTAGTGGCCCGCGGGGGGGCTGCCTACGAGCAGTACTTC.

This chain uses TRBV6-5 with TRBJ1-2; 7 bases align to TRBD1. The germline V gene has CDR1 MNHEY and CDR2 SVGAGI. The junction had 7 bases not matched to a gene; V was cut back by 4 bases and J by 2 bases. The CDR3 extends over 15 amino acids. This CDR3 reads CASSSYGTENYGYTF. As DNA, the CDR3 is TGTGCCAGCAGTTCCTACGGGACAGAAAACTATGGCTACACCTTC.

This chain connects TRBV6-4 to TRBJ2-2, with a possible D match to TRBD1 (6 bases). Germline loops: CDR1 MRHNA, CDR2 SNTAGT. The CDR3 contains 14 residues. The V and J ends lost 8 bases and 3 bases respectively, with 13 bases between them. CDR3 region: CASPPNRDTGELFF. CDR3 nucleotides: TGTGCCAGCCCCCCCAACAGGGACACCGGGGAGCTGTTTTTT.

This rearrangement joins TRBV2 to TRBJ2-1; 10 nucleotides agree with TRBD2. Germline V lookup: CDR1 SNHLY, CDR2 FYNNEI. The CDR3 spans 16 residues. The V segment lost 5 bases and the J segment 10 bases; nucleotides outside the gene matches: 14. For the CDR3, the DNA is TGTGCCAGCAGTTCGAATCCGGGACTAGCGATGACGGAGCAGTTCTTC. This sequence encodes CASSSNPGLAMTEQFF. Using reference TRBV2 and TRBJ2-1 for the parts outside the CDR3, the full variable domain is EPEVTQTPSHQVTQMGQEVILRCVPISNHLYFYWYRQILGQKVEFLVSFYNNEISEKSEIFDDQFSVERPDGSNFTLKIRSTKLEDSAMYFCASSSNPGLAMTEQFFGPGTRLTVL.